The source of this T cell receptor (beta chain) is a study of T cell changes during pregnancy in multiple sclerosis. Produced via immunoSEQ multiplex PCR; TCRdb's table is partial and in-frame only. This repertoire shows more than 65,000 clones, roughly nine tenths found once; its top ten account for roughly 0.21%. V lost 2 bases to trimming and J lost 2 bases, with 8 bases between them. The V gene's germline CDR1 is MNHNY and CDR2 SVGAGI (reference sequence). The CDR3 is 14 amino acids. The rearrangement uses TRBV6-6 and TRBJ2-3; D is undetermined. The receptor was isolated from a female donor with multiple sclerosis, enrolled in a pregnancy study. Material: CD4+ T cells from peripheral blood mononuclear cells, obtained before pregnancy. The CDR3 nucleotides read TGTGCCAGCAGTTACCTCGGAGTCACAGATACGCAGTATTTT. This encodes CASSYLGVTDTQYF.